This T cell receptor beta chain is drawn from a study of shared clonotypes between healthy human individuals. Study-level findings and limits: Generation of non-shared clonotypes was less probable than generation of clonotypes shared by all four donors. Clonotypes that were shared across a handful of donors made up 4.5% to 5% of naive CD4 clonotypes. A generally larger estimated richness was seen in naive subsets than in memory subsets. For sorted subsets, rarefaction showed incomplete sequencing despite large depth.

On this clone: The antigen is undetermined.

Some clones are missing from TCRdb's copy, which holds only in-frame ones; the method was immunoSEQ multiplex PCR. The sample lists 1.6 million or so clones, approximately 98.5% occurring once. Losses at the gene ends were 2 bases for V and 2 bases for J; bases not matched to a gene: 7. The CDR3 spans 16 residues. The germline V gene encodes CDR1 KGHSH and CDR2 LQKENI. The sequence came from a man aged 30-40 years in good health. This chain links TRBV18 with TRBJ2-3; 7 nucleotides align to TRBD1. The sequenced material came from naive CD4+ T cells sorted from blood. Subset here: CD45RA+ positively selected. CDR3 in DNA: TGTGCCAGCTCACCATTAGATACAGGGGCCACAGATACGCAGTATTTT. Its protein product is CASSPLDTGATDTQYF.